The 3 T cell receptor beta chains below were found in one sample sequenced in a study of cytomegalovirus exposure and HLA in healthy donors. PCR employed 60 Vbeta and 13 Jbeta primers. Clones were read by immunoSEQ multiplex PCR, and TCRdb kept only the in-frame ones, dropping some. The table shows fewer than 110,000 clones, with about 74% occurring only once. The sample consisted of PBMCs. The receptor set was obtained from a woman aged 35 to 49 in good health and CMV-seropositive.

The CDR3 reads CASGLFRDRGNQPQHF. The CDR3 nucleotides are TGTGCTAGTGGTTTGTTCCGGGACAGGGGGAATCAGCCCCAGCATTTT. The rearrangement joins TRBV12-5 to TRBJ1-5, with TRBD1 identical over 11 bases. Germline-derived CDR1 and CDR2 are LGHNT and FRNRAP. The CDR3 loop spans 16 amino acids. Trimming cost V 2 bases and J 4 bases; bases outside gene matches: 4.

This clone was seen a handful of times. The genes are TRBV7-9 and TRBJ1-1; a possible D gene is TRBD1 (5 bases). This CDR3 has 15 residues. In germline, CDR1 is SEHNR, CDR2 FQNEAQ (reference sequence). V gave up 8 bases and J gave up 1 base, with 17 bases separating them. The CDR3 loop is CASSQGMTENTEAFF. DNA for the CDR3: TGTGCCAGCTCACAAGGGATGACAGAGAACACTGAAGCTTTCTTT.

This sequence joins TRBV19 and TRBJ1-2, with D maybe TRBD1 (6 bases). The germline V gene encodes CDR1 LNHDA and CDR2 SQIVND (reference sequence). The V gene lost 7 bases and the J gene lost 5 bases, with 11 bases spanning the gap. The CDR3 loop spans 12 amino acids. CDR3 in amino acids: CASKNRDYGYTF. DNA of the CDR3: TGTGCCAGTAAGAACAGGGATTATGGCTACACCTTC.